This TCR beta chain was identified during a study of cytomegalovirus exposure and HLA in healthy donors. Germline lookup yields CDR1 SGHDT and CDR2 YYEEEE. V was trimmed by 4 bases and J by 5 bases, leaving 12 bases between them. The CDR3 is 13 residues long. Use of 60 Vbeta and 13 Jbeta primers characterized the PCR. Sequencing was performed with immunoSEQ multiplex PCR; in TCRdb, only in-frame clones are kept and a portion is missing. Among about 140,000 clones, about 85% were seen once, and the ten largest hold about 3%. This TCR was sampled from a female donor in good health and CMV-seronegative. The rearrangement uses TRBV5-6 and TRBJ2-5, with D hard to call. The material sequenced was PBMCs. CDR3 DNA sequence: TGTGCCAGCAGCCTGGTCCCGCGGGAGACCCAGTACTTC. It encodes CASSLVPRETQYF.